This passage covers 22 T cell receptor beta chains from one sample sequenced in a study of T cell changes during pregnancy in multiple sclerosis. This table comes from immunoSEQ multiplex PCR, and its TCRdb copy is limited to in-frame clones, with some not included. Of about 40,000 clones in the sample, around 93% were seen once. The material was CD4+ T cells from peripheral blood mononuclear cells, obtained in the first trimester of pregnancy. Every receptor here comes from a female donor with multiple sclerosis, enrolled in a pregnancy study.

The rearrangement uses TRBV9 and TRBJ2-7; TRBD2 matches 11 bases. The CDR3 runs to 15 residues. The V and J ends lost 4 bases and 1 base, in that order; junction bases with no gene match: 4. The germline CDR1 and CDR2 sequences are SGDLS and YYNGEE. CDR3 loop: CASSPLAGGSYEQYF. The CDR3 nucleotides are TGTGCCAGCAGCCCGCTAGCGGGGGGTTCCTACGAGCAGTACTTC.

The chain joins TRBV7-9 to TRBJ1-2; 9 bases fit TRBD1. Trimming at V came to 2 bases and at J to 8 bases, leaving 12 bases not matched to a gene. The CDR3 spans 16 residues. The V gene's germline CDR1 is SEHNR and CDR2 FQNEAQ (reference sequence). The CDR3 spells CASSLRGSGTGTGYTF. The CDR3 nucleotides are TGTGCCAGCAGCTTAAGGGGCTCCGGGACAGGGACAGGCTACACCTTC.

The CDR3 loop reads CASSSGQNQETQYF. CDR3 nucleotides: TGTGCCAGCAGCTCCGGACAGAACCAAGAGACCCAGTACTTC. The rearrangement uses TRBV7-8 and TRBJ2-5; tentatively, D is TRBD1 (6 bases). Per germline, CDR1 SGHVS and CDR2 FQNEAQ. Trimming removed 4 bases from V and 0 bases from J, with 9 bases in between. The CDR3 totals 14 residues.

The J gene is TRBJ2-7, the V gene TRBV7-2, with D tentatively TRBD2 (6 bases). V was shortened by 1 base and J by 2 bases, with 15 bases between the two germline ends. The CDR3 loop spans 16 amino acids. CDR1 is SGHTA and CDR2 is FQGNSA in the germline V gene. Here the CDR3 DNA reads TGTGCCAGCAGCTTAGTTTCTTTGGGACTTCCCTACGAGCAGTACTTC. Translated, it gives CASSLVSLGLPYEQYF.

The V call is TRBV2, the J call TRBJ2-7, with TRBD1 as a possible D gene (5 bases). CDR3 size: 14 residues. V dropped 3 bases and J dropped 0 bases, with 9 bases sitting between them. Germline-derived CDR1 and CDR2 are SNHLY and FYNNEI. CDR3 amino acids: CASSDRVSSYEQYF. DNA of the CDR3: TGTGCCAGCAGTGACAGGGTAAGCTCCTACGAGCAGTACTTC.

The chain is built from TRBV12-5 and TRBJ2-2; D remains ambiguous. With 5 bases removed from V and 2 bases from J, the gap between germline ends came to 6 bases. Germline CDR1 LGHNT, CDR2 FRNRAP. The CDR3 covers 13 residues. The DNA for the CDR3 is TGTGCTAGTGGTGCGGCAAACACCGGGGAGCTGTTTTTT. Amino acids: CASGAANTGELFF.

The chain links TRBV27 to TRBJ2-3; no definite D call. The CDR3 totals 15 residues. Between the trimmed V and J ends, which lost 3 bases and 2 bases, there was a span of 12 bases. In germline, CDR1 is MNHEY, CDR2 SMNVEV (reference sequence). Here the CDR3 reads CASSLVQLSTDTQYF. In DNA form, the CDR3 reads TGTGCCAGCAGTTTGGTACAGCTTTCCACAGATACGCAGTATTTT.

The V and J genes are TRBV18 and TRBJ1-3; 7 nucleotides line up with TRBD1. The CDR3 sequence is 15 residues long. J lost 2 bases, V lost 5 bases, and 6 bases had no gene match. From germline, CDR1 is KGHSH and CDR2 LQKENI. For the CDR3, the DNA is TGTGCCAGCTCAAAAAACAGGGGAGCTGGAAACACCATATATTTT. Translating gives CASSKNRGAGNTIYF.

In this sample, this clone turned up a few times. CDR3 bases: TGTGCCAGCACCATGGCGGACAGGCTGAACACTGAAGCTTTCTTT. Its translation is CASTMADRLNTEAFF. The chain carries TRBV28 and TRBJ1-1; 7 bases are a match to TRBD1. The V and J ends lost 7 bases and 0 bases, in that order; junction bases with no gene match: 8. This CDR3 is 15 amino acids long. Germline loops: CDR1 MDHEN, CDR2 SYDVKM.

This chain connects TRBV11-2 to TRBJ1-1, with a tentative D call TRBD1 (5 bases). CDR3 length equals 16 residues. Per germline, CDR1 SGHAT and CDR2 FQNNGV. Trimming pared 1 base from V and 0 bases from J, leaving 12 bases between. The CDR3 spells CASSLVWGSLNTEAFF. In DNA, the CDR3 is TGTGCCAGCAGCTTAGTCTGGGGCTCCCTGAACACTGAAGCTTTCTTT.

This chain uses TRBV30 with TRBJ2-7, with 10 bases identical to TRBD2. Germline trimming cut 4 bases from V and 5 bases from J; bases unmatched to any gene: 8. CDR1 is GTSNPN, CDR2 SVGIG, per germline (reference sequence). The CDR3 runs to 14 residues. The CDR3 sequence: CAWNLASGSHEQYF. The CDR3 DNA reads TGTGCCTGGAATCTCGCTAGCGGGAGCCACGAGCAGTACTTC.

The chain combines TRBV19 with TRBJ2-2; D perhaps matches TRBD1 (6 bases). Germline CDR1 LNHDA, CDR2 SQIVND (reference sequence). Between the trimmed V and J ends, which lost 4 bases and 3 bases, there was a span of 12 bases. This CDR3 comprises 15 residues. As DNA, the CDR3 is TGTGCCAGTAGTACACGGGACACCTACACCGGGGAGCTGTTTTTT. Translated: CASSTRDTYTGELFF.

The CDR3 region has the DNA TGTGCCAGCAGCTTAGAGAGAATAACCGGGGAGCTGTTTTTT. Translation: CASSLERITGELFF. The chain uses TRBV7-2 and TRBJ2-2; D unclear. Per germline, CDR1 SGHTA and CDR2 FQGNSA. The CDR3 extends over 14 amino acids. V was pared by 1 base and J by 5 bases, with 8 bases between.

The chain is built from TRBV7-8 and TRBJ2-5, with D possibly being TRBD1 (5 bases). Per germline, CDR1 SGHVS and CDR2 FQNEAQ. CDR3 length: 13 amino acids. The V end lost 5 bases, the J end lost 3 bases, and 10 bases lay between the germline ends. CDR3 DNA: TGTGCCAGCAGCCCTATAGGGGAAGAGACCCAGTACTTC. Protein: CASSPIGEETQYF. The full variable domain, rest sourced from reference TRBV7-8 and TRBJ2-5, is GAGVSQSPRYKVAKRGQDVALRCDPISGHVSLFWYQQALGQGPEFLTYFQNEAQLDKSGLPSDRFFAERPEGSVSTLKIQRTQQEDSAVYLCASSPIGEETQYFGPGTRLLVL.

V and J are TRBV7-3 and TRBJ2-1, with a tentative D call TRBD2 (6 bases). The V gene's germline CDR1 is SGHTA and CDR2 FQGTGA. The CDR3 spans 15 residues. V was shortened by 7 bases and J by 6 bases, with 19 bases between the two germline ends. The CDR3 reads CASTLGGFSPNEQFF. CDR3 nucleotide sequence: TGTGCCAGCACCTTGGGGGGATTCTCACCCAATGAGCAGTTCTTC. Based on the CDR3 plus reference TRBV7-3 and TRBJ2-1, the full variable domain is GAGVSQTPSNKVTEKGKYVELRCDPISGHTALYWYRQSLGQGPEFLIYFQGTGAADDSGLPNDRFFAVRPEGSVSTLKIQRTERGDSAVYLCASTLGGFSPNEQFFGPGTRLTVL.

The CDR3 bases are TGTGCCAGCAGCTTGGAGACTAGCGGGGGTTTCGCGCAGTACTTC. It translates to CASSLETSGGFAQYF. The genes are TRBV7-2 and TRBJ2-7, with 12 bases identical to TRBD2. The CDR3 loop spans 15 amino acids. V shed 3 bases and J 9 bases; nucleotides not matched to a gene: 9. Germline V lookup: CDR1 SGHTA, CDR2 FQGNSA.

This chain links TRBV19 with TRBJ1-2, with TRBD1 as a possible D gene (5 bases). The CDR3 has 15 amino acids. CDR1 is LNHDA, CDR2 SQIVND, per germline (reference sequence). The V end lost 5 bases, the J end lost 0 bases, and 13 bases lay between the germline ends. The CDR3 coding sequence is TGTGCCAGTAGTGTGCTGGGGGGTACTAACTATGGCTACACCTTC. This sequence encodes CASSVLGGTNYGYTF.

The CDR3 spells CASSTQGSNQPQHF. The CDR3 DNA reads as TGTGCCAGTAGTACACAGGGTAGCAATCAGCCCCAGCATTTT. The V and J genes are TRBV19 and TRBJ1-5; TRBD1 is a possible D gene (6 bases). The CDR3 runs 14 residues. Trimming cost V 4 bases and J 0 bases, with 7 bases left between them. Germline CDR1 reads LNHDA; CDR2 reads SQIVND (reference sequence).

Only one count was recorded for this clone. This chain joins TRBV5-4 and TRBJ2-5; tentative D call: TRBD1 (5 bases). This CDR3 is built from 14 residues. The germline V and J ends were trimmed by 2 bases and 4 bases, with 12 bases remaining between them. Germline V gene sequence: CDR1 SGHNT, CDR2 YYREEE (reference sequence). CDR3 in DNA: TGTGCCAGCAGCTTCAGCCAGGGCGGAGAGACCCAGTACTTC. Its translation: CASSFSQGGETQYF.

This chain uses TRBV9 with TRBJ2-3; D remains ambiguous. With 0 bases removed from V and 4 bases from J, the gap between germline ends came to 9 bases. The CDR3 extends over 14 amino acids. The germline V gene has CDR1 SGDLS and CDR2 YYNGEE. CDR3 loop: CASSVDQVADTQYF. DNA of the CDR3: TGTGCCAGCAGCGTAGACCAGGTGGCAGATACGCAGTATTTT.

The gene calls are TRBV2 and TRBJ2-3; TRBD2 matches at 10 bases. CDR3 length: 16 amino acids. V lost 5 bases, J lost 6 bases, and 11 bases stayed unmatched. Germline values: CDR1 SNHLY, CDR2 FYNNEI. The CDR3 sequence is CASSTRLAGVGDTQYF. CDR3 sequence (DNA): TGTGCCAGCAGTACCCGTCTAGCGGGAGTGGGTGATACGCAGTATTTT.

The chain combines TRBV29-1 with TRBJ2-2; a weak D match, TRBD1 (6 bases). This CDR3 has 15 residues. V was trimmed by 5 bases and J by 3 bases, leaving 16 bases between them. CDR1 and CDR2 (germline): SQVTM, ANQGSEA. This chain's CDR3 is CSVTLLDRHTGELFF. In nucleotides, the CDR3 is TGCAGCGTTACCCTTCTAGACAGGCACACCGGGGAGCTGTTTTTT.